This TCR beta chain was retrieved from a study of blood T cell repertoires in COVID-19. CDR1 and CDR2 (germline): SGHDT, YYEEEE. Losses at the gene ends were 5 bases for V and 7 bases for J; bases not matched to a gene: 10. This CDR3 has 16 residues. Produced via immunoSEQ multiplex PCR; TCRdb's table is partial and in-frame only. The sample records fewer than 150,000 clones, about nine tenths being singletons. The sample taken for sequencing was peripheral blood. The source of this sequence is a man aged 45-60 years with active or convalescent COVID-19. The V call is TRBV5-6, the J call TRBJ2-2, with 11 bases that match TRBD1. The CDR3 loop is CASSLPGQGVIGELFF. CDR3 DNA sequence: TGTGCCAGCAGTCTGCCGGGACAGGGGGTTATCGGGGAGCTGTTTTTT.